The 5 T cell receptor beta chains presented below share a single source sample, sequenced in a study of CD8+CD57+ T cells in acquired aplastic anemia. Genomic DNA served as template for TCR beta VDJ and CDR3 profiling. One entry per CDR3 protein, called by TCRdb with MiXCR from the reads. The table has 40,000 to 50,000 distinct CDR3 sequences, around 69% seen once. The sample was sorted CD4+, CD8+, or CD8+CD57+ T cells (not recorded which) from PBMCs. The receptor source for this set is a human donor in good health, serving as a control.

This chain uses TRBV11-2 with TRBJ1-3; D might be TRBD1 (5 bases). With 0 bases removed from V and 4 bases from J, the gap between germline ends came to 10 bases. CDR3 size: 15 residues. In germline, CDR1 is SGHAT, CDR2 FQNNGV. Here the CDR3 reads CASSLDGGKGNTIYF. CDR3 bases: TGTGCCAGCAGCTTAGACGGGGGGAAAGGAAACACCATATATTTT. The full variable domain, rest sourced from reference TRBV11-2 and TRBJ1-3, is EAGVAQSPRYKIIEKRQSVAFWCNPISGHATLYWYQQILGQGPKLLIQFQNNGVVDDSQLPKDRFSAERLKGVDSTLKIQPAKLEDSAVYLCASSLDGGKGNTIYFGEGSWLTVV.

J is TRBJ2-7 and V is TRBV19; 9 bases fit TRBD1. The CDR3 loop spans 13 amino acids. Germline V lookup: CDR1 LNHDA, CDR2 SQIVND (reference sequence). V lost 6 bases, J lost 3 bases, and 3 bases stayed unmatched. The CDR3 DNA sequence: TGTGCCAGTAGCCGGACAGGGGTCTACGAGCAGTACTTC. Translation gives CASSRTGVYEQYF.

This sequence joins TRBV7-2 and TRBJ1-5; D gene uncertain. The CDR3 covers 14 residues. Trimming cost V 1 base and J 5 bases, with 9 bases left between them. Germline loops: CDR1 SGHTA, CDR2 FQGNSA. DNA for the CDR3: TGTGCCAGCAGCTTAGGACAAAACTATCAGCCCCAGCATTTT. Protein: CASSLGQNYQPQHF.

The chain joins TRBV2 to TRBJ1-5; D unclear. The ends were cut back, 3 bases at V and 4 bases at J, with 10 bases in the middle. Per the germline V gene, CDR1 is SNHLY and CDR2 is FYNNEI. CDR3 size: 14 residues. The CDR3 nucleotides read TGTGCCAGCAGTGAGGGTTTTGCGAATCAGCCCCAGCATTTT. Protein: CASSEGFANQPQHF.

V and J are TRBV20-1 and TRBJ2-3; 14 positions agree with TRBD2. With V trimmed by 5 bases and J by 2 bases, 3 bases remained unmatched. This CDR3 contains 15 residues. The germline CDR1 and CDR2 sequences are DFQATT and SNEGSKA (reference sequence). The CDR3 region is CSAPTSGGVTDTQYF. The DNA of the CDR3 is TGCAGTGCTCCGACTAGCGGGGGGGTCACAGATACGCAGTATTTT.